The rows below give T cell receptor beta chains drawn from one sample of a study of OX40 agonist ivuxolimab in advanced cancers. Generated by immunoSEQ multiplex PCR, the TCRdb table keeps only in-frame clones and is missing some. The repertoire holds about 41,000 clones, with 80% to 90% as singletons. The source was CD4+ or CD8+ T cells sorted from blood, collected in a trial of the OX40 agonist ivuxolimab. These TCRs come from an adult with an advanced solid tumor such as melanoma, head and neck, liver or kidney cancer. Both conserved end residues are part of each CDR3. D genes are given only for firm matches. Clone sizes are given selectively: once, few, many, or a class where the clone is expanded.

CDR3 protein: CASSLTRGAYNEQFF
CDR3 DNA: TGTGCCAGCAGCTTGACGAGGGGCGCTTACAATGAGCAGTTCTTC
D gene: .
clone size: .
V gene: TRBV7-2
J gene: TRBJ2-1

CDR3 protein: CASSLPTPTGETQYF
CDR3 DNA: TGTGCCAGCAGCCTACCGACCCCAACTGGGGAGACCCAGTACTTC
D gene: .
clone size: .
V gene: TRBV7-1
J gene: TRBJ2-5

CDR3 protein: CASSLGRGAHSPLHF
CDR3 DNA: TGTGCCAGCAGCTTGGGCAGGGGGGCCCATTCACCCCTCCACTTT
D gene: TRBD1
clone size: .
V gene: TRBV7-9
J gene: TRBJ1-6

CDR3 protein: CASSTDLYQPQHF
CDR3 DNA: TGTGCCAGTAGTACCGACTTATATCAGCCCCAGCATTTT
D gene: .
clone size: .
V gene: TRBV19
J gene: TRBJ1-5

CDR3 protein: CASSLVGTPYHEQYF
CDR3 DNA: TGTGCCAGCAGCTTAGTGGGGACACCTTATCACGAGCAGTACTTC
D gene: .
clone size: few
V gene: TRBV7-8
J gene: TRBJ2-7

CDR3 protein: CASSLNTGELFF
CDR3 DNA: TGCGCCAGCAGCTTGAACACCGGGGAGCTGTTTTTT
D gene: .
clone size: .
V gene: TRBV5-1
J gene: TRBJ2-2

CDR3 protein: CASSLRDPGANVLTF
CDR3 DNA: TGTGCCAGCAGCCTCAGGGATCCTGGGGCCAACGTCCTGACTTTC
D gene: .
clone size: few
V gene: TRBV7-9
J gene: TRBJ2-6

CDR3 protein: CASSLSGGTYNSPLHF
CDR3 DNA: TGTGCCAGCAGCTTGTCGGGGGGCACCTATAATTCACCCCTCCACTTT
D gene: .
clone size: .
V gene: TRBV4-2
J gene: TRBJ1-6

CDR3 protein: CSVVRDFGAQYF
CDR3 DNA: TGCAGCGTTGTGAGGGACTTCGGTGCCCAGTACTTC
D gene: .
clone size: .
V gene: TRBV29-1
J gene: TRBJ2-5

CDR3 protein: CASSLGFGGFRGSEKLFF
CDR3 DNA: TGTGCCAGCAGCTTAGGATTCGGGGGATTTAGGGGTAGTGAAAAACTGTTTTTT
D gene: .
clone size: .
V gene: TRBV7-9
J gene: TRBJ1-4

CDR3 protein: CASRQGGFNSPLHF
CDR3 DNA: TGTGCCAGTAGACAGGGAGGTTTCAATTCACCCCTCCACTTT
D gene: .
clone size: .
V gene: TRBV19
J gene: TRBJ1-6

CDR3 protein: CASQQVLYNSPLHF
CDR3 DNA: TGTGCCAGCCAGCAGGTACTCTATAATTCACCCCTCCACTTT
D gene: .
clone size: .
V gene: TRBV2
J gene: TRBJ1-6

CDR3 protein: CASSFDRTYEQYF
CDR3 DNA: TGTGCCAGCAGCTTCGATAGGACCTACGAGCAGTACTTC
D gene: .
clone size: .
V gene: TRBV11-3
J gene: TRBJ2-7

CDR3 protein: CASSLDRNTEAFF
CDR3 DNA: TGTGCCAGCAGCTTAGACAGGAACACTGAAGCTTTCTTT
D gene: .
clone size: .
V gene: TRBV11-3
J gene: TRBJ1-1

CDR3 protein: CASSFYMTGSYGYTF
CDR3 DNA: TGTGCCAGCAGCTTCTACATGACAGGATCCTATGGCTACACCTTC
D gene: .
clone size: .
V gene: TRBV11-3
J gene: TRBJ1-2

CDR3 protein: CASSLSFQGVSYNSPLHF
CDR3 DNA: TGTGCCAGCAGTTTATCGTTCCAGGGGGTGTCCTATAATTCACCCCTCCACTTT
D gene: TRBD1
clone size: few
V gene: TRBV27
J gene: TRBJ1-6

CDR3 protein: CASSSRPPYGYTF
CDR3 DNA: TGTGCCAGCAGCTCCAGACCTCCTTATGGCTACACCTTC
D gene: .
clone size: .
V gene: TRBV7-2
J gene: TRBJ1-2

CDR3 protein: CASSLAGRYSGNTIYF
CDR3 DNA: TGTGCCAGCAGCTTGGCTGGGCGATACTCTGGAAACACCATATATTTT
D gene: .
clone size: .
V gene: TRBV5-6
J gene: TRBJ1-3

CDR3 protein: CASSFSAGVTEAFF
CDR3 DNA: TGTGCCAGCAGCTTTTCGGCCGGGGTGACTGAAGCTTTCTTT
D gene: .
clone size: .
V gene: TRBV5-8
J gene: TRBJ1-1

CDR3 protein: CASSLRGGQGDGYTF
CDR3 DNA: TGTGCCAGCAGCTTAAGAGGGGGACAGGGGGATGGCTACACCTTC
D gene: TRBD1
clone size: .
V gene: TRBV7-3
J gene: TRBJ1-2

CDR3 protein: CSGHSGNTIYF
CDR3 DNA: TGCAGTGGGCATTCTGGAAACACCATATATTTT
D gene: .
clone size: .
V gene: TRBV20-1
J gene: TRBJ1-3

CDR3 protein: CASSYLGSTSYEQYF
CDR3 DNA: TGTGCCAGCAGCTATTTGGGCAGCACCTCCTACGAGCAGTACTTC
D gene: .
clone size: .
V gene: TRBV7-2
J gene: TRBJ2-7

CDR3 protein: CASSFGGVYEQYF
CDR3 DNA: TGTGCCAGCAGCTTCGGAGGAGTATACGAGCAGTACTTC
D gene: .
clone size: .
V gene: TRBV5-5
J gene: TRBJ2-7

CDR3 protein: CASSRPGRSYGYTF
CDR3 DNA: TGTGCCAGCAGCCGTCCTGGACGTAGCTATGGCTACACCTTC
D gene: .
clone size: .
V gene: TRBV7-9
J gene: TRBJ1-2

CDR3 protein: CASRTALNTEAFF
CDR3 DNA: TGTGCCAGCAGAACCGCACTGAACACTGAAGCTTTCTTT
D gene: .
clone size: .
V gene: TRBV6-5
J gene: TRBJ1-1

CDR3 protein: CASSLTWSQGANVLTF
CDR3 DNA: TGTGCCAGCAGCTTAACATGGTCGCAAGGGGCCAACGTCCTGACTTTC
D gene: .
clone size: .
V gene: TRBV7-3
J gene: TRBJ2-6

CDR3 protein: CASSSDRVGIGDTQYF
CDR3 DNA: TGTGCCAGCAGCTCCGACAGGGTGGGTATCGGAGATACGCAGTATTTT
D gene: TRBD1
clone size: .
V gene: TRBV7-9
J gene: TRBJ2-3

CDR3 protein: CASSQGYRGDYGYTF
CDR3 DNA: TGCGCCAGCAGCCAAGGGTACAGGGGGGACTATGGCTACACCTTC
D gene: TRBD1
clone size: .
V gene: TRBV4-1
J gene: TRBJ1-2

CDR3 protein: CASSLAPGANYGYTF
CDR3 DNA: TGTGCCAGCAGCTTGGCCCCAGGGGCAAACTATGGCTACACCTTC
D gene: .
clone size: .
V gene: TRBV5-4
J gene: TRBJ1-2

CDR3 protein: CASSLGLAGGLDTQYF
CDR3 DNA: TGTGCCAGCAGCTTGGGACTAGCGGGGGGGCTGGATACGCAGTATTTT
D gene: TRBD2
clone size: .
V gene: TRBV5-5
J gene: TRBJ2-3

CDR3 protein: CASSAPGRENEQFF
CDR3 DNA: TGTGCCAGCAGCGCCCCGGGACGGGAAAATGAGCAGTTCTTC
D gene: .
clone size: .
V gene: TRBV11-3
J gene: TRBJ2-1

CDR3 protein: CASSIYRGDTEAFF
CDR3 DNA: TGTGCCAGCAGTATATACAGGGGGGACACTGAAGCTTTCTTT
D gene: TRBD1
clone size: .
V gene: TRBV6-1
J gene: TRBJ1-1

CDR3 protein: CASSLRGQEAFF
CDR3 DNA: TGTGCCAGCAGTTTACGGGGCCAGGAAGCTTTCTTT
D gene: .
clone size: .
V gene: TRBV27
J gene: TRBJ1-1

CDR3 protein: CASSLVSASGINEQFF
CDR3 DNA: TGCGCCAGCAGCTTGGTGTCGGCTAGCGGGATCAATGAGCAGTTCTTC
D gene: TRBD2
clone size: .
V gene: TRBV5-1
J gene: TRBJ2-1

CDR3 protein: CASSSWVRDTEAFF
CDR3 DNA: TGTGCCAGTAGTAGTTGGGTTCGAGACACTGAAGCTTTCTTT
D gene: .
clone size: .
V gene: TRBV19
J gene: TRBJ1-1

CDR3 protein: CASSLGVQLGEQFF
CDR3 DNA: TGTGCCAGCAGCTTAGGGGTCCAGCTGGGTGAGCAGTTCTTC
D gene: .
clone size: .
V gene: TRBV11-1
J gene: TRBJ2-1

CDR3 protein: CASSLGGLANEKLFF
CDR3 DNA: TGCGCCAGCAGCTTGGGGGGGCTGGCTAATGAAAAACTGTTTTTT
D gene: .
clone size: once
V gene: TRBV5-1
J gene: TRBJ1-4

CDR3 protein: CASSSGPTGGEDTQYF
CDR3 DNA: TGTGCCAGCAGCTCCGGACCGACAGGGGGTGAAGATACGCAGTATTTT
D gene: TRBD1
clone size: once
V gene: TRBV5-5
J gene: TRBJ2-3

CDR3 protein: CASSFSVNGYTF
CDR3 DNA: TGTGCCAGCAGCTTTTCTGTGAATGGCTACACCTTC
D gene: .
clone size: .
V gene: TRBV11-3
J gene: TRBJ1-2

CDR3 protein: CASSEGAGNTIYF
CDR3 DNA: TGTGCTAGCTCTGAGGGGGCTGGAAACACCATATATTTT
D gene: .
clone size: .
V gene: TRBV7-7
J gene: TRBJ1-3

CDR3 protein: CASSSQGAGANVLTF
CDR3 DNA: TGCGCCAGCAGCTCTCAGGGGGCCGGGGCCAACGTCCTGACTTTC
D gene: TRBD1
clone size: once
V gene: TRBV5-1
J gene: TRBJ2-6

CDR3 protein: CASSRDSSPLHF
CDR3 DNA: TGTGCCAGCAGCCGGGACAGCTCACCCCTCCACTTT
D gene: TRBD1
clone size: .
V gene: TRBV6-5
J gene: TRBJ1-6

CDR3 protein: CASSRAILYEQYF
CDR3 DNA: TGTGCCAGCAGTAGAGCAATCCTGTACGAGCAGTACTTC
D gene: .
clone size: .
V gene: TRBV11-2
J gene: TRBJ2-7

CDR3 protein: CASSKDRVVNEQFF
CDR3 DNA: TGTGCCAGCAGCAAGGACAGGGTGGTCAATGAGCAGTTCTTC
D gene: TRBD1
clone size: .
V gene: TRBV5-6
J gene: TRBJ2-1

CDR3 protein: CASSLGQGYEKLFF
CDR3 DNA: TGTGCCAGCAGCTTAGGCCAGGGGTATGAAAAACTGTTTTTT
D gene: .
clone size: .
V gene: TRBV7-2
J gene: TRBJ1-4

CDR3 protein: CASSVDARYEQFF
CDR3 DNA: TGTGCCAGCAGCGTAGACGCTCGCTATGAGCAGTTCTTC
D gene: .
clone size: once
V gene: TRBV9
J gene: TRBJ2-1

CDR3 protein: CASSPLRTGAYNEQFF
CDR3 DNA: TGTGCCAGCAGCCCACTCCGGACAGGAGCCTACAATGAGCAGTTCTTC
D gene: TRBD1
clone size: .
V gene: TRBV11-3
J gene: TRBJ2-1

CDR3 protein: CASSVDDSGEETQYF
CDR3 DNA: TGTGCCAGCAGCGTAGATGATAGCGGGGAAGAGACCCAGTACTTC
D gene: TRBD2
clone size: .
V gene: TRBV9
J gene: TRBJ2-5

CDR3 protein: CASSRDGNEKLFF
CDR3 DNA: TGTGCCAGCAGCCGGGACGGGAATGAAAAACTGTTTTTT
D gene: .
clone size: .
V gene: TRBV7-2
J gene: TRBJ1-4

CDR3 protein: CASRPRGVDYGYTF
CDR3 DNA: TGTGCCAGCAGGCCCCGGGGGGTGGACTATGGCTACACCTTC
D gene: .
clone size: .
V gene: TRBV7-2
J gene: TRBJ1-2

CDR3 protein: CASSSGQGTGANVLTF
CDR3 DNA: TGTGCCAGTAGTAGCGGACAGGGCACTGGGGCCAACGTCCTGACTTTC
D gene: TRBD1
clone size: .
V gene: TRBV19
J gene: TRBJ2-6

CDR3 protein: CASSQDGSGGGETQYF
CDR3 DNA: TGTGCCAGCAGCCAAGATGGCAGCGGGGGTGGGGAGACCCAGTACTTC
D gene: TRBD2
clone size: .
V gene: TRBV5-8
J gene: TRBJ2-5

CDR3 protein: CASSPTGSGNTIYF
CDR3 DNA: TGTGCCAGCAGCCCGACCGGTTCTGGAAACACCATATATTTT
D gene: .
clone size: few
V gene: TRBV4-2
J gene: TRBJ1-3

CDR3 protein: CASSWEGLNNEQFF
CDR3 DNA: TGCGCCAGCAGCTGGGAGGGGCTAAACAATGAGCAGTTCTTC
D gene: TRBD2
clone size: .
V gene: TRBV5-1
J gene: TRBJ2-1